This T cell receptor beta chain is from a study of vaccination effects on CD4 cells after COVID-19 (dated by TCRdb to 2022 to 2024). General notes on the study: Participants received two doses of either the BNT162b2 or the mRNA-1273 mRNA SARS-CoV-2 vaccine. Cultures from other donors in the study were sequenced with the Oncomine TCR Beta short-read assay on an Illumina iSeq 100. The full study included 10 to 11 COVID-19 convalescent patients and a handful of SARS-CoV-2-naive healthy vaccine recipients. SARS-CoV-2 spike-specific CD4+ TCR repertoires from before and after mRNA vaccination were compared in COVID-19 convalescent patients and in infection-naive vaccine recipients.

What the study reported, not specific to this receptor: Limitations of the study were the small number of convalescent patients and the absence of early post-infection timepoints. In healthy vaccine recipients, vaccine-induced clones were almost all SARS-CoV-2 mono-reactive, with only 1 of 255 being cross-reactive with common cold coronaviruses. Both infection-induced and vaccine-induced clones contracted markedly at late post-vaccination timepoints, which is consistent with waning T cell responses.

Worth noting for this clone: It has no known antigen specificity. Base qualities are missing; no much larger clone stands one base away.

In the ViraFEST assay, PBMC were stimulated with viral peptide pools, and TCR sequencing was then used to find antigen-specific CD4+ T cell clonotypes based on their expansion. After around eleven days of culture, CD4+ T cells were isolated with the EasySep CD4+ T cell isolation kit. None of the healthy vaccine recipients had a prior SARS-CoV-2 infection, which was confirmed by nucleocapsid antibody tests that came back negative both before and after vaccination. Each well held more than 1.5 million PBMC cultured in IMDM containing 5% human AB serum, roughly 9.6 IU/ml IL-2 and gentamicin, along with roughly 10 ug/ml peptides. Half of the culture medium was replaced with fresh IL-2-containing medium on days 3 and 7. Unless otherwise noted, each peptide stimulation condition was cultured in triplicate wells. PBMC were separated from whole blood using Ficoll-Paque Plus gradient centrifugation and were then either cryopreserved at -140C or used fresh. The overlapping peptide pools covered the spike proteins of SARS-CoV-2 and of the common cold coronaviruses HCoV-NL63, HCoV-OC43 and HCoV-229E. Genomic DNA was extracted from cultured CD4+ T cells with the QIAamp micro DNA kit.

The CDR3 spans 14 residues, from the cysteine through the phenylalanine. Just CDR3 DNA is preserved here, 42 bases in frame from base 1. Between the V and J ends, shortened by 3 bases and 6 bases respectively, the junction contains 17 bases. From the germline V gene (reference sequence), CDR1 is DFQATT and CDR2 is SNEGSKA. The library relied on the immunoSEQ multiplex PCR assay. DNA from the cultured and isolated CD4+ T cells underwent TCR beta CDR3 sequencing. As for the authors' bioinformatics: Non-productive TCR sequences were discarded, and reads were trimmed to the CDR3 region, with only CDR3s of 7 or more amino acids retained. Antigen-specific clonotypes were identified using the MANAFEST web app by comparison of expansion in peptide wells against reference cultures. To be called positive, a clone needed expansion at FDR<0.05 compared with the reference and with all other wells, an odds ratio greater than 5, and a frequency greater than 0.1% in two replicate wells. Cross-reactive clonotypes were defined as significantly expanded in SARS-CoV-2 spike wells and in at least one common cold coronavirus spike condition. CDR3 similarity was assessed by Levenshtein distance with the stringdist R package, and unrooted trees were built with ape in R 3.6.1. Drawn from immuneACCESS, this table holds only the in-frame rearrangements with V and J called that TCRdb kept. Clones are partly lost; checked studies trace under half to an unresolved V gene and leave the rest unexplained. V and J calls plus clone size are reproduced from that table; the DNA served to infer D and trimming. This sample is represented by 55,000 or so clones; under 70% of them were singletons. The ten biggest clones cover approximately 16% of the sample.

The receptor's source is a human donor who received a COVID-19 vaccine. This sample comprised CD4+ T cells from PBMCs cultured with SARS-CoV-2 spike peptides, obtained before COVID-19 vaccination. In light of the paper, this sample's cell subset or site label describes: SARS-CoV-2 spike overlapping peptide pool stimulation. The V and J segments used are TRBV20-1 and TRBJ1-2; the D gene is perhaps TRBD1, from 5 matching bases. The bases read TGCAGTGCTAGTAAACCGGGCAGGGCGGATGGCTACACCTTC. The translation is CSASKPGRADGYTF.